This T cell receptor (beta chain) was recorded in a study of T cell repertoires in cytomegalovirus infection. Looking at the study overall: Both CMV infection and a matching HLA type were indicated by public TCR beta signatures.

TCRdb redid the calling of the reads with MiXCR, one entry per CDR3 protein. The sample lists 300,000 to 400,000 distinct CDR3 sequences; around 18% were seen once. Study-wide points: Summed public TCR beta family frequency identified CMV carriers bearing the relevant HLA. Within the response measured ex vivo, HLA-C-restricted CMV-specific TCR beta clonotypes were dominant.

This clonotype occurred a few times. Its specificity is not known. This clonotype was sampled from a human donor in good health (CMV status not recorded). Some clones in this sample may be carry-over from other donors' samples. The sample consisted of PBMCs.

The CDR3 region is CSVGTIPYEQYF. CDR3 sequence (DNA): TGCAGCGTTGGGACAATCCCCTACGAGCAGTACTTC. V is TRBV29-1 and J is TRBJ2-7; a possible D gene is TRBD1 (5 bases). Germline V lookup: CDR1 SQVTM, CDR2 ANQGSEA. V lost 4 bases and J 2 bases, leaving 9 bases between the germline ends. The CDR3 has 12 amino acids.